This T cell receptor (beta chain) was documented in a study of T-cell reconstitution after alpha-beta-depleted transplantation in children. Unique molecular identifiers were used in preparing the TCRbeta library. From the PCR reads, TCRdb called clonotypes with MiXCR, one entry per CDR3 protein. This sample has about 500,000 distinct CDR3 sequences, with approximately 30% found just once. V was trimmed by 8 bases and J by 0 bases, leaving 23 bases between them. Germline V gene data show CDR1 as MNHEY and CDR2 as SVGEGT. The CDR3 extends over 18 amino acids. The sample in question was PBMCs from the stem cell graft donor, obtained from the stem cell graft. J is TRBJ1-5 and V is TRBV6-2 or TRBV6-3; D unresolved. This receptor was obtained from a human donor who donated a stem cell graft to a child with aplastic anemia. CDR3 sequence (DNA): TGTGCCAGCCAAGCGACACGGTGGGGAAAAGGTAGCAATCAGCCCCAGCATTTT. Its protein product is CASQATRWGKGSNQPQHF.